This T cell receptor (beta chain) was identified during a study of OX40 agonist ivuxolimab in advanced cancers. Overall study findings and caveats: CD4+ and CD8+ blood T cells expanded clonally by week 6 at 0.1 to 3.0 mg/kg.

Germline CDR1 and CDR2: SGHNT and YENEEA. This CDR3 is 15 amino acids long. Germline trimming cut 1 base from V and 5 bases from J; bases unmatched to any gene: 2. The repertoire was sequenced with immunoSEQ multiplex PCR; TCRdb's copy has only in-frame clones and lacks some. The table lists 20,000 to 25,000 clones, over 75% of them singletons. With respect to this clone: The antigen remains undetermined.

The material sequenced was CD4+ or CD8+ T cells sorted from blood, taken in a trial of the OX40 agonist ivuxolimab. The chain carries TRBV11-3 and TRBJ2-2, with 9 bases lining up with TRBD2. The clonotype originates from an adult with an advanced solid tumor such as melanoma, head and neck, liver or kidney cancer. Here the CDR3 reads CASSLAAGGTGELFF. The DNA for the CDR3 is TGTGCCAGCAGCTTAGCGGCGGGAGGGACCGGGGAGCTGTTTTTT.